This T cell receptor beta chain was retrieved from a study of cytomegalovirus exposure and HLA in healthy donors. Use of 60 Vbeta and 13 Jbeta primers characterized the PCR. TCRdb keeps only in-frame clones here, not all; method: immunoSEQ multiplex PCR. The sample holds fewer than 130,000 clones; 74% are singletons and the top ten take over 2.5%. V lost 1 base and J lost 3, with 10 bases in between. Germline V gives CDR1 KGHSH, CDR2 LQKENI. The length of the CDR3 is 14 residues. At collection, donors were nominally healthy, but unrecorded immune exposures were probable. The chain recombines TRBV18 with TRBJ2-7, with D unresolved. Sequencing was carried out using PBMCs. This receptor was identified in a man in his fifties in good health and CMV-seropositive. In nucleotides, the CDR3 is TGTGCCAGCTCACCACAAGTTCAGAACTACGAGCAGTACTTC. Protein: CASSPQVQNYEQYF.